These 3 T cell receptor beta chains came from one sample sequenced in a study of cytomegalovirus exposure and HLA in healthy donors (dated by TCRdb to 2016 to 2017). The library was generated by the immunoSEQ multiplex PCR assay. The table comes from immuneACCESS by way of TCRdb, which keeps in-frame sequences with V and J called. Part of the clones is missing from these tables; in studies checked, under half for an unresolved V gene and the rest for unknown reasons. This sample has 110,000 to 150,000 clones in its table, and 70% to 90% of those were observed once. The ten largest clones represent about 6.4% of the sample. The sample comprised PBMCs. The source of these receptors is a woman in her 30s in good health and CMV-seropositive.

The chain uses TRBV7-9 and TRBJ1-6; 7 nucleotides align to TRBD1. CDR3 length: 13 residues. V shed 5 bases, J shed 7 bases, and the junction held 2 bases outside the gene matches. The germline V gene has CDR1 SEHNR and CDR2 FQNEAQ (reference sequence). The CDR3 region is CASSAGQNSPLHF. The CDR3 DNA reads as TGTGCCAGCAGCGCGGGACAGAATTCACCCCTCCACTTT.

V gene TRBV11-2 combines with J gene TRBJ2-4; TRBD1 aligns across 9 bases. The trim removed 4 bases at V and 8 bases at J, leaving 6 bases unmatched. The germline V gene has CDR1 SGHAT and CDR2 FQNNGV. The CDR3 is made up of 14 amino acids. This CDR3 is CASSSPTGGDIQYF. DNA of the CDR3: TGTGCCAGCAGCTCCCCGACAGGGGGGGACATTCAGTACTTC. The whole variable domain, filled in from reference TRBV11-2 and TRBJ2-4, reads EAGVAQSPRYKIIEKRQSVAFWCNPISGHATLYWYQQILGQGPKLLIQFQNNGVVDDSQLPKDRFSAERLKGVDSTLKIQPAKLEDSAVYLCASSSPTGGDIQYFGAGTRLSVL.

The J gene is TRBJ2-2, the V gene TRBV14, with 14 nucleotides matching TRBD2. The CDR3 contains 17 residues. Germline V lookup: CDR1 SGHDN, CDR2 FVKESK. V was pared by 4 bases and J by 2 bases, with 3 bases of the junction left unmatched. CDR3 protein: CASSPGLAGANTGELFF. The CDR3 coding sequence is TGTGCCAGCAGCCCGGGACTAGCGGGAGCCAACACCGGGGAGCTGTTTTTT. Full variable domain (remainder filled in from reference TRBV14 and TRBJ2-2): EAGVTQFPSHSVIEKGQTVTLRCDPISGHDNLYWYRRVMGKEIKFLLHFVKESKQDESGMPNNRFLAERTGGTYSTLKVQPAELEDSGVYFCASSPGLAGANTGELFFGEGSRLTVL.